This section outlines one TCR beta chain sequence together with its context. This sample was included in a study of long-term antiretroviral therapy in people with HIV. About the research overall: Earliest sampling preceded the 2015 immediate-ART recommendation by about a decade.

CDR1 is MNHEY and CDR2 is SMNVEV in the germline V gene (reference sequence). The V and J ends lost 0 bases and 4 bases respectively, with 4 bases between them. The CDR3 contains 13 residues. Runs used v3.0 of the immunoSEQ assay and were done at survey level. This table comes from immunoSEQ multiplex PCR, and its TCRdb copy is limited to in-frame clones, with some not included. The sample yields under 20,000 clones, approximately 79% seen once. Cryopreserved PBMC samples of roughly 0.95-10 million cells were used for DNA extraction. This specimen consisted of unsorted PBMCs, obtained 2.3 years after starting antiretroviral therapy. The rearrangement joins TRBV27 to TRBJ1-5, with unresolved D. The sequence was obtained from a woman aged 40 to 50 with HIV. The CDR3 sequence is CASSLSTNQPQHF. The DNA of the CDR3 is TGTGCCAGCAGTTTATCCACGAATCAGCCCCAGCATTTT.